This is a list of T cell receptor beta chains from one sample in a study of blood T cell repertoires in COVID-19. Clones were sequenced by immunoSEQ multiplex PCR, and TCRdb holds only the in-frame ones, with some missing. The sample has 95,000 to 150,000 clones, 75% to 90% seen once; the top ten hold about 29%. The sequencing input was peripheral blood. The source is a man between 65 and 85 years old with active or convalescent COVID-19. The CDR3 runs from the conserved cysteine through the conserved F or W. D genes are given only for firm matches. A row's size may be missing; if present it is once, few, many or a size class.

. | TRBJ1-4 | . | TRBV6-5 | CASSLGAVNEKLFF | TGTGCCAGCTCCCTTGGGGCAGTTAATGAAAAACTGTTTTTT
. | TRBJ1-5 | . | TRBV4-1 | CASSQDEGSNQPQHF | TGCGCCAGCAGCCAAGATGAGGGCAGCAATCAGCCCCAGCATTTT
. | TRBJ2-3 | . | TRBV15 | CATSRDLAADTQYF | TGTGCCACCAGCAGAGACTTAGCGGCAGATACGCAGTATTTT
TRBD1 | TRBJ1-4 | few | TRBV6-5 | CASSAGTGDGKLFF | TGTGCCAGCAGCGCCGGGACAGGGGATGGAAAACTGTTTTTT
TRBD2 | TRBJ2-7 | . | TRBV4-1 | CASSQRREAEQYF | TGCGCCAGCAGCCAACGGCGGGAGGCCGAGCAGTACTTC
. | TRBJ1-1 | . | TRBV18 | CASSRLLNTEAFF | TGTGCCAGCTCACGACTGCTGAACACTGAAGCTTTCTTT
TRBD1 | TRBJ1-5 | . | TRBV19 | CASSVTGGNQPQHF | TGTGCCAGTAGTGTGACAGGGGGAAATCAGCCCCAGCATTTT
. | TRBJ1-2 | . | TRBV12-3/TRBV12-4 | CASKRQGNYGYTF | TGTGCCAGCAAAAGGCAGGGGAACTATGGCTACACCTTC
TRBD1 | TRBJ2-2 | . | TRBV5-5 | CASSPPTGGKTGELFF | TGTGCCAGCAGCCCACCGACAGGGGGCAAAACCGGGGAGCTGTTTTTT
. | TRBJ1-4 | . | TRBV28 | CASSLKGQGWEKLFF | TGTGCCAGCAGTTTAAAGGGGCAGGGCTGGGAAAAACTGTTTTTT
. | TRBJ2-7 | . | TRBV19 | CASSPPGIRTYEQYF | TGTGCCAGTAGCCCACCCGGGATTAGGACCTACGAGCAGTACTTC
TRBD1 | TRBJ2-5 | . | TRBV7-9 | CASSPQGDQETQYF | TGTGCCAGCAGCCCCCAGGGGGACCAAGAGACCCAGTACTTC
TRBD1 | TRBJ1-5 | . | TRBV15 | CATSRDRQGNQPQHF | TGTGCCACCAGCAGAGATCGACAGGGAAATCAGCCCCAGCATTTT
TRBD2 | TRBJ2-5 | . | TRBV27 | CASSWRLAGGPNQETQYF | TGTGCCAGCAGTTGGAGACTAGCGGGAGGGCCTAACCAAGAGACCCAGTACTTC
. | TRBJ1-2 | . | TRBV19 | CASSLYGYTF | TGTGCCAGTAGCCTCTATGGCTACACCTTC
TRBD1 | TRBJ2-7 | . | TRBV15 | CATSTPGTGSHEQYF | TGTGCCACCAGCACTCCCGGGACAGGGTCCCACGAGCAGTACTTC
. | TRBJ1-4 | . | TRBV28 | CASSLKPGGGKKLFF | TGTGCCAGCAGTTTAAAGCCAGGCGGAGGGAAAAAACTGTTTTTT
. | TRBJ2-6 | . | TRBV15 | CATSRVPRGSGANVLTF | TGTGCCACCAGCAGAGTGCCACGAGGCTCTGGGGCCAACGTCCTGACTTTC
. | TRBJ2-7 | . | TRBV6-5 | CATEREVWGEQYF | TGTGCCACGGAGAGGGAGGTTTGGGGCGAGCAGTACTTC
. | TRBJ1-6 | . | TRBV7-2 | CATTPVLNSPLHF | TGTGCCACCACCCCGGTCCTCAATTCACCCCTCCACTTT
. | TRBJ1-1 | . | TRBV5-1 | CASSPTGGSANTEAFF | TGCGCCAGCAGCCCAACGGGAGGGTCCGCGAACACTGAAGCTTTCTTT
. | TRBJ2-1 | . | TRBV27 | CASSSPDRRYNEQFF | TGTGCCAGCAGTTCTCCAGACAGGCGCTACAATGAGCAGTTCTTC
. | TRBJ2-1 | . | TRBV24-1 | CATSAEAADSYNEQFF | TGTGCCACCAGCGCCGAGGCGGCGGATAGCTACAATGAGCAGTTCTTC
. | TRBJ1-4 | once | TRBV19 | CASTDRGEKLFF | TGTGCCAGTACGGACCGCGGGGAAAAACTGTTTTTT
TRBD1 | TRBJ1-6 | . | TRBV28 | CASRTGGKNSPLHF | TGTGCCAGCAGGACAGGGGGGAAAAATTCACCCCTCCACTTT
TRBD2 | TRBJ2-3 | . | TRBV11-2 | CASSPPRGRGHDTQYF | TGTGCCAGCAGCCCTCCGCGCGGGAGGGGTCACGATACGCAGTATTTT
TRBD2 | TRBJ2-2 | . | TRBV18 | CASSPNAGAGELFF | TGTGCCAGCTCACCTAATGCGGGAGCTGGGGAGCTGTTTTTT
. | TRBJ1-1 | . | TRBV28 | CASSSPGEGLGTEAFF | TGTGCCAGCAGTTCTCCGGGGGAGGGGCTAGGTACTGAAGCTTTCTTT
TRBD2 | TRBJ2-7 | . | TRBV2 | CASRGLAGGKLQSYEQYF | TGTGCCAGCAGGGGACTAGCGGGAGGAAAATTGCAGAGCTACGAGCAGTACTTC
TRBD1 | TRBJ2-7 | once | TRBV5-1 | CASTGGQGVHEQYF | TGCGCCAGCACAGGGGGCCAGGGGGTCCACGAGCAGTACTTC
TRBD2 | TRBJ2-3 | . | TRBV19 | CASSITSGSFSDTQYF | TGTGCCAGTAGTATAACTAGCGGGAGTTTCTCAGATACGCAGTATTTT
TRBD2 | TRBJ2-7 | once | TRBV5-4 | CASSLEREPTYEQYF | TGTGCCAGCAGCTTGGAGCGGGAGCCCACCTACGAGCAGTACTTC
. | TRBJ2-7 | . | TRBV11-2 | CASSLGHVTYEQYF | TGTGCCAGCAGCTTGGGACACGTAACCTACGAGCAGTACTTC
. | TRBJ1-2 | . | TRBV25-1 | CASSEGQGKNYGYTF | TGTGCCAGCAGTGAAGGTCAGGGGAAAAACTATGGCTACACCTTC
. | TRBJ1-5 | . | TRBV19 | CASMGGVQPQHF | TGTGCCAGTATGGGGGGGGTGCAGCCCCAGCATTTT
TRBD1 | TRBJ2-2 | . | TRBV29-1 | CSVWTGANTGELFF | TGCAGCGTTTGGACAGGCGCGAACACCGGGGAGCTGTTTTTT
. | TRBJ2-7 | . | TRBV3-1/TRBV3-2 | CASSQASGASYEQYF | TGTGCCAGCAGCCAAGCATCGGGAGCATCCTACGAGCAGTACTTC
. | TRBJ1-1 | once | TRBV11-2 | CASSSLADTEAFF | TGTGCCAGCAGCTCCCTCGCGGACACTGAAGCTTTCTTT
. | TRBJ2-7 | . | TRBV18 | CASSQSTGGGGYEQYF | TGTGCCAGCTCACAATCCACCGGGGGAGGGGGATACGAGCAGTACTTC
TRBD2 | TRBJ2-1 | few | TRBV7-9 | CASSLDVGLAGDNEQFF | TGTGCCAGCAGCTTAGACGTGGGCCTAGCGGGAGACAATGAGCAGTTCTTC
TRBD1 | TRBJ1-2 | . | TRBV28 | CASSFGTAYGYTF | TGTGCCAGCAGTTTTGGGACAGCCTATGGCTACACCTTC
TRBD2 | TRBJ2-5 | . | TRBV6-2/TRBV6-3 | CASSYPSGSGREQETQYF | TGTGCCAGCAGTTACCCCTCGGGAAGCGGGAGGGAACAAGAGACCCAGTACTTC
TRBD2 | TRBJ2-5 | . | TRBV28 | CASSLLAGGLETQYF | TGTGCCAGCAGTCTTCTAGCGGGAGGGTTAGAGACCCAGTACTTC
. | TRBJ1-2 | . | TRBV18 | CASSPLEDRNYGYTF | TGTGCCAGCTCTCCACTGGAGGACAGAAACTATGGCTACACCTTC
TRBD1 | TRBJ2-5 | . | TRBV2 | CASRPGQAQETQYF | TGTGCCAGCAGACCGGGACAGGCTCAAGAGACCCAGTACTTC
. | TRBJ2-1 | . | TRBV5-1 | CASSLVQVSNEQFF | TGCGCCAGCAGCTTGGTACAGGTTAGCAATGAGCAGTTCTTC
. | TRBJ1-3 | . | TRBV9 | CASSVGRGGNTIYF | TGTGCCAGCAGCGTAGGGAGGGGTGGAAACACCATATATTTT
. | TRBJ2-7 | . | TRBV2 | CASSEQIYEQYF | TGTGCCAGCAGTGAGCAGATCTACGAGCAGTACTTC
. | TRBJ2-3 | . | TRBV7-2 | CASSLSMAGTTDTQYF | TGTGCCAGCAGCTTATCTATGGCGGGAACCACAGATACGCAGTATTTT
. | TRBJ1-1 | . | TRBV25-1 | CASSPNRGRNTEAFF | TGTGCCAGCAGCCCGAACCGCGGCAGGAACACTGAAGCTTTCTTT
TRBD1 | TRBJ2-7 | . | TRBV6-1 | CASSEAGQGFYEQYF | TGTGCCAGCAGTGAAGCGGGACAGGGATTCTACGAGCAGTACTTC
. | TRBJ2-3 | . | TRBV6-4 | CASSPGGSGTDTQYF | TGTGCCAGCAGCCCCGGTGGTAGCGGCACAGATACGCAGTATTTT
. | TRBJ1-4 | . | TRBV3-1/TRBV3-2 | CASSQGLPIGGEKLFF | TGTGCCAGCAGCCAAGGGCTCCCCATAGGGGGTGAAAAACTGTTTTTT
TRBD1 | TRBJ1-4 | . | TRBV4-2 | CASSGDRREKLFF | TGTGCCAGCAGCGGGGACAGAAGGGAAAAACTGTTTTTT
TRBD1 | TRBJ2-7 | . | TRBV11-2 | CASSNGQGNEQYF | TGTGCCAGCAGCAACGGACAGGGTAACGAGCAGTACTTC
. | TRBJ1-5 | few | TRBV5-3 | CARSSWRYQPQHF | TGTGCCAGAAGCTCGTGGAGATATCAGCCCCAGCATTTT
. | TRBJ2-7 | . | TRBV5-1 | CASTPGGQSYEQYF | TGCGCCAGCACCCCCGGGGGACAGTCCTACGAGCAGTACTTC
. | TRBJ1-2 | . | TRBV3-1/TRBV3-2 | CASSQDMSGASYGYTF | TGTGCCAGCAGCCAAGATATGTCAGGGGCAAGCTATGGCTACACCTTC
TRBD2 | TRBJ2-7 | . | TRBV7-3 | CASSLGGLAGAVGEQYF | TGTGCCAGCAGCTTGGGAGGACTAGCGGGAGCCGTCGGGGAGCAGTACTTC